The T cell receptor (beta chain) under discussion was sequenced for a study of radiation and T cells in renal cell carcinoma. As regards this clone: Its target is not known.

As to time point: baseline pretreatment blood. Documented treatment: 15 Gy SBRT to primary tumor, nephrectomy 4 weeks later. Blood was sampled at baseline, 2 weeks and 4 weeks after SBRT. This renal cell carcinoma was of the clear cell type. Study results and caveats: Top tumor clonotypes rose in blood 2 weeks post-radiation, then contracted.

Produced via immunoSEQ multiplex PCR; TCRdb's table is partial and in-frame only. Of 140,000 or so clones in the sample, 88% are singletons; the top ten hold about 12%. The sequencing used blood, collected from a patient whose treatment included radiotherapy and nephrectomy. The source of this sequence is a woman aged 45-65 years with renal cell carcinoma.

CDR3: CASSLGDRGNSPLHF. The CDR3 DNA sequence: TGTGCCAGCAGCTTAGGTGACAGGGGTAACTCACCCCTCCACTTT. This chain uses TRBV7-9 with TRBJ1-6; 8 bases fit TRBD1. The germline gives CDR1 SEHNR, CDR2 FQNEAQ (reference sequence). V was pared by 1 base and J by 10 bases, with 6 bases of the junction left unmatched. This CDR3 contains 15 residues.